What follows are 17 T cell receptor beta chains derived from one specimen sequenced in a study of blood T cell repertoires in COVID-19. This table comes from immunoSEQ multiplex PCR, and its TCRdb copy is limited to in-frame clones, with some not included. The table records about 160,000 clones, around 90% of them present only once. Sequencing input: peripheral blood. The receptors here all came from a woman aged 55-75 years who had recovered from COVID-19.

The genes are TRBV4-1 and TRBJ1-1; D gene uncertain. V was pared by 6 bases and J by 1 base, with 12 bases between. Germline CDR1 MGHRA, CDR2 YSYEKL. This CDR3 spans 14 amino acids. For the CDR3, the DNA is TGCGCCAGCAGTACAAATCAGGCGAACACTGAAGCTTTCTTT. Its protein is CASSTNQANTEAFF.

J is TRBJ2-7 and V is TRBV18; 7 bases are a match to TRBD1. CDR1 and CDR2 (germline): KGHSH, LQKENI. Losses at the gene ends were 1 base for V and 2 bases for J; bases not matched to a gene: 5. The CDR3 has 15 amino acids. The DNA of the CDR3 is TGTGCCAGCTCACCACGTTTGGGACAGACCTACGAGCAGTACTTC. It yields the protein CASSPRLGQTYEQYF.

The genes are TRBV5-1 and TRBJ2-2, with TRBD1 matching over 8 bases. V dropped 2 bases and J dropped 6; count of bases not matched to a gene: 6. Germline values: CDR1 SGHRS, CDR2 YFSETQ. CDR3 size: 15 residues. DNA for the CDR3: TGCGCCAGCAGCTTTTTAGGACAGGGCCCCGGGGAGCTGTTTTTT. It codes for CASSFLGQGPGELFF.

The chain links TRBV3-1 (or the pseudogene TRBV3-2) to TRBJ2-5; TRBD2 matches 9 bases. V dropped 0 bases and J dropped 5; count of bases not matched to a gene: 4. The germline gives CDR1 LGHDT, CDR2 YNNKEL (reference sequence). CDR3 length: 15 amino acids. The CDR3 DNA is TGTGCCAGCAGCCAAGAAGGGACTAGCAGGGAGACCCAGTACTTC. Translating gives CASSQEGTSRETQYF.

The chain employs TRBV27 and TRBJ1-5; a weak D match, TRBD1 (5 bases). The CDR3 totals 14 residues. Germline CDR1 is MNHEY and CDR2 is SMNVEV (reference sequence). Trimming stripped 4 bases from V and 0 bases from J, with 7 bases between. This CDR3 reads CASSSRDSNQPQHF. The CDR3 DNA follows: TGTGCCAGCAGTTCCAGGGATAGCAATCAGCCCCAGCATTTT.

The chain links TRBV6-2 or TRBV6-3 to TRBJ2-5, with no clear D. Looked up from germline, CDR1 is MNHEY and CDR2 is SVGEGT. CDR3 size: 12 residues. Trimming cost V 5 bases and J 4 bases, with 8 bases left between them. The CDR3 nucleotides read TGTGCCAGCAGTGAGATTAGAGAGACCCAGTACTTC. This encodes CASSEIRETQYF.

J is TRBJ1-2 and V is TRBV4-1; the D gene is possibly TRBD1 (5 bases). This CDR3 has 14 residues. Deletions cut 7 bases from V and 6 bases from J, with 18 bases between. CDR1 and CDR2 from the germline V gene are MGHRA and YSYEKL. CDR3 bases: TGCGCCAGCACCTCAGGGTTCTCTATGGATGGCTACACCTTC. This translates into CASTSGFSMDGYTF.

The V gene is TRBV4-2, the J gene TRBJ2-5; 12 bases match TRBD2. The CDR3 extends over 15 amino acids. V lost 2 bases, J lost 7 bases, and 5 bases stayed unmatched. Germline V lookup: CDR1 LGHNA, CDR2 YNFKEQ. CDR3: CASSQRLAGDGTQYF. The CDR3 DNA reads TGTGCCAGCAGCCAAAGACTAGCGGGGGACGGGACCCAGTACTTC.

The V call is TRBV9, the J call TRBJ2-5; D is ambiguous. This CDR3 has 14 residues. Trimming removed 4 bases at V and 4 bases at J, with 14 bases between. CDR1 SGDLS and CDR2 YYNGEE come from the germline V gene. The CDR3: CASSPNPVRETQYF. The CDR3 coding sequence is TGTGCCAGCAGCCCAAATCCGGTTCGAGAGACCCAGTACTTC. Full variable domain (missing parts from reference TRBV9 and TRBJ2-5): DSGVTQTPKHLITATGQRVTLRCSPRSGDLSVYWYQQSLDQGLQFLIQYYNGEERAKGNILERFSAQQFPDLHSELNLSSLELGDSALYFCASSPNPVRETQYFGPGTRLLVL.

This sequence joins TRBV28 and TRBJ1-2; D might be TRBD1 (5 bases). Germline V gives CDR1 MDHEN, CDR2 SYDVKM. Trimming took off 2 bases at V and 8 bases at J, with 15 bases between the two ends. The CDR3 totals 14 residues. CDR3 nucleotides: TGTGCCAGCAGTTTAGTTGCCAGGGAGGGGGGCTACACCTTC. It is translated as CASSLVAREGGYTF.

The rearrangement links TRBV7-3 to TRBJ2-3, with 11 bases matching TRBD2. CDR3 size: 18 residues. V shed 6 bases, J shed 3 bases, and the junction held 14 bases outside the gene matches. The germline V gene encodes CDR1 SGHTA and CDR2 FQGTGA. CDR3: CASSPEVAGGPMTDTQYF. CDR3 DNA: TGTGCCAGCAGTCCGGAGGTAGCGGGGGGGCCTATGACAGATACGCAGTATTTT.

This sequence joins TRBV19 and TRBJ2-7; the D is unclear. The germline V gene encodes CDR1 LNHDA and CDR2 SQIVND (reference sequence). This CDR3 spans 13 amino acids. Trimming pared 4 bases from V and 1 base from J, leaving 8 bases between. CDR3 amino acids: CASSKTPSYEQYF. CDR3 nucleotide sequence: TGTGCCAGTAGTAAGACACCTTCCTACGAGCAGTACTTC.

This chain uses TRBV18 with TRBJ1-1; 8 bases are shared with TRBD1. Per the germline V gene, CDR1 is KGHSH and CDR2 is LQKENI. The length of the CDR3 is 16 residues. J gave up 0 bases and V 3 bases, and 6 bases lay outside the gene matches. In nucleotides, the CDR3 is TGTGCCAGCTCACCGTCGACAGGGGTAATGAACACTGAAGCTTTCTTT. Encoded protein: CASSPSTGVMNTEAFF.

In its sample, this clone was seen once. This chain joins TRBV9 and TRBJ2-4; D is undetermined. The germline V gene encodes CDR1 SGDLS and CDR2 YYNGEE. V was trimmed by 3 bases and J by 7 bases, leaving 11 bases between them. There are 13 residues in the CDR3. CDR3 in amino acids: CASSGTLENIQYF. DNA for the CDR3: TGTGCCAGCAGCGGTACCCTCGAGAACATTCAGTACTTC.

The chain uses TRBV10-3 and TRBJ1-6; 10 nucleotides agree with TRBD1. The CDR3 sequence is 14 residues long. Germline loops: CDR1 ENHRY, CDR2 SYGVKD. Trimming cost V 6 bases and J 7 bases; bases outside gene matches: 3. DNA for the CDR3: TGTGCCATCAGCCCGGGACAGGGGAATTCACCCCTCCACTTT. This translates into CAISPGQGNSPLHF.

V usage is TRBV28 and J usage is TRBJ2-7; 9 bases align to TRBD2. Germline V gives CDR1 MDHEN, CDR2 SYDVKM. This CDR3 has 13 residues. V dropped 10 bases and J dropped 4; count of bases not matched to a gene: 8. DNA for the CDR3: TGTGCCACATCAGCGGGGGGTCGATACGAGCAGTACTTC. The encoded protein is CATSAGGRYEQYF.

This chain's CDR3 is CASSISGRADTQYF. CDR3 nucleotide sequence: TGTGCCAGTAGTATCTCAGGCAGGGCAGATACGCAGTATTTT. This sequence joins TRBV19 and TRBJ2-3; D is possibly TRBD1 (5 bases). The CDR3 totals 14 residues. Germline-derived CDR1 and CDR2 are LNHDA and SQIVND (reference sequence). Between the trimmed V and J ends, which lost 3 bases and 4 bases, there was a span of 11 bases. Supplemented by reference TRBV19 and TRBJ2-3, the full variable domain reads DGGITQSPKYLFRKEGQNVTLSCEQNLNHDAMYWYRQDPGQGLRLIYYSQIVNDFQKGDIAEGYSVSREKKESFPLTVTSAQKNPTAFYLCASSISGRADTQYFGPGTRLTVL.